One and the same sample provided the 24 T cell receptor beta chains below, sequenced in a study of control samples from healthy donors and cancer patients. Some clones are missing from TCRdb's copy, which holds only in-frame ones; the method was immunoSEQ multiplex PCR. The repertoire holds 100,000 to 150,000 clones, with around 93% as singletons. Sequenced: blood. The receptors were gathered from a woman aged 50 to 60 in good health.

This chain connects TRBV10-1 to TRBJ1-2; a possible D gene is TRBD1 (5 bases). The CDR3 sequence is 15 residues long. Trimming took 6 bases from V and 5 from J, leaving 19 bases between them. Germline CDR1 and CDR2: WNHNN and SYGVQD (reference sequence). The CDR3 loop reads CASSDKRQPGYGYTF. CDR3 in DNA: TGCGCCAGCAGCGACAAAAGACAGCCGGGGTATGGCTACACCTTC.

The chain couples TRBV19 to TRBJ1-5; D is ambiguous. The germline gives CDR1 LNHDA, CDR2 SQIVND (reference sequence). The CDR3 has 12 amino acids. Deletions cut 7 bases from V and 4 bases from J, with 8 bases between. The CDR3 bases are TGTGCCAGTAACAGCGTTAATCAGCCCCAGCATTTT. Amino acid sequence: CASNSVNQPQHF.

This chain joins TRBV7-8 and TRBJ1-5; 10 bases agree with TRBD1. V shed 4 bases and J 7 bases; nucleotides not matched to a gene: 7. The CDR3 consists of 15 residues. CDR1 is SGHVS and CDR2 is FQNEAQ in the germline V gene. CDR3 sequence (DNA): TGTGCCAGCAGCTGGACAGGGGGTATAGGGCAGCCCCAGCATTTT. Its protein product is CASSWTGGIGQPQHF.

V is TRBV2 and J is TRBJ2-5; the D gene is possibly TRBD2 (5 bases). With 3 bases removed from V and 2 bases from J, the gap between germline ends came to 13 bases. The CDR3 is 15 amino acids. CDR1 is SNHLY, CDR2 FYNNEI, per germline. The CDR3 here is CASSDSGFRQETQYF. CDR3 nucleotide sequence: TGTGCCAGCAGTGACTCGGGATTCCGTCAAGAGACCCAGTACTTC. Combining the CDR3 with reference TRBV2 and TRBJ2-5 gives the whole variable domain EPEVTQTPSHQVTQMGQEVILRCVPISNHLYFYWYRQILGQKVEFLVSFYNNEISEKSEIFDDQFSVERPDGSNFTLKIRSTKLEDSAMYFCASSDSGFRQETQYFGPGTRLLVL.

The V and J genes are TRBV10-3 and TRBJ2-2; weak D call: TRBD2 (5 bases). The V end lost 2 bases, the J end lost 7 bases, and 14 bases lay between the germline ends. In germline, CDR1 is ENHRY, CDR2 SYGVKD. The CDR3 loop spans 15 amino acids. CDR3: CAISERTLSVGELFF. The DNA of the CDR3 is TGTGCCATCAGTGAGAGGACTCTATCGGTCGGGGAGCTGTTTTTT.

V is TRBV14 and J is TRBJ1-1; weak D call: TRBD1 (5 bases). Germline-derived CDR1 and CDR2 are SGHDN and FVKESK. This CDR3 has 15 residues. V was clipped by 1 base and J by 0 bases, with 9 bases between them. The CDR3 loop reads CASSQVATVNTEAFF. CDR3 in DNA: TGTGCCAGCAGCCAAGTCGCGACAGTGAACACTGAAGCTTTCTTT. Full variable domain (remainder filled in from reference TRBV14 and TRBJ1-1): EAGVTQFPSHSVIEKGQTVTLRCDPISGHDNLYWYRRVMGKEIKFLLHFVKESKQDESGMPNNRFLAERTGGTYSTLKVQPAELEDSGVYFCASSQVATVNTEAFFGQGTRLTVV.

With respect to this clone: The sample contains more than one DNA sequence encoding this CDR3. This rearrangement joins TRBV5-1 to TRBJ2-1; 15 bases agree with TRBD2. The germline gives CDR1 SGHRS, CDR2 YFSETQ. The CDR3 loop spans 19 amino acids. The V gene end was trimmed by 4 bases and the J gene end by 4 bases; junction bases not matched to a gene: 12. The DNA of the CDR3 is TGCGCCAGCAGCCCCGGACTAGCGGGAGGGTTTGGAATTTACAATGAGCAGTTCTTC. Protein: CASSPGLAGGFGIYNEQFF.

This clone was observed once. CDR3 residues: CASGVTGNTIYF. The CDR3 coding sequence is TGTGCCAGCGGCGTAACTGGAAACACCATATATTTT. The rearrangement uses TRBV11-2 and TRBJ1-3; D not certain. The CDR3 is 12 residues long. Trimming removed 8 bases at V and 2 bases at J, with 7 bases between. From germline, CDR1 is SGHAT and CDR2 FQNNGV.

V and J are TRBV7-2 and TRBJ2-6; D is perhaps TRBD1 (5 bases). V lost 1 base and J lost 0, with 10 bases in between. The CDR3 runs 17 residues. The V gene's germline CDR1 is SGHTA and CDR2 FQGNSA. CDR3 sequence reads: CASSLDRKYSGANVLTF. The DNA of the CDR3 is TGTGCCAGCAGCTTAGACAGGAAGTACTCTGGGGCCAACGTCCTGACTTTC.

The V call is TRBV5-1, the J call TRBJ2-3, with D unresolved. This CDR3 region has 13 residues. Trimming pared 1 base from V and 2 bases from J, leaving 5 bases between. From germline, CDR1 is SGHRS and CDR2 YFSETQ. CDR3 residues: CASSLSDTDTQYF. In DNA, the CDR3 is TGCGCCAGCAGCTTGTCCGACACAGATACGCAGTATTTT.

V and J are TRBV5-6 and TRBJ2-2, with D perhaps TRBD1 (6 bases). The CDR3 runs 14 residues. V was cut by 6 bases and J by 0 bases, with 9 bases left in between. Germline lookup yields CDR1 SGHDT and CDR2 YYEEEE. The CDR3 region is CASIRTANTGELFF. CDR3 nucleotides: TGTGCCAGCATCCGGACAGCGAACACCGGGGAGCTGTTTTTT.

The chain recombines TRBV7-2 with TRBJ1-1, with D possibly matching TRBD1 (6 bases). The CDR3 contains 13 residues. Germline-derived CDR1 and CDR2 are SGHTA and FQGNSA. V shed 8 bases and J shed 2 bases, with 12 bases lying between them. For the CDR3, the DNA is TGTGCCAGCTCAGGGGTAGGAAACACTGAAGCTTTCTTT. Protein: CASSGVGNTEAFF. The variable domain in full, with the rest retrieved from reference TRBV7-2 and TRBJ1-1, is GAGVSQSPSNKVTEKGKDVELRCDPISGHTALYWYRQSLGQGLEFLIYFQGNSAPDKSGLPSDRFSAERTGGSVSTLTIQRTQQEDSAVYLCASSGVGNTEAFFGQGTRLTVV.

This clone occurred once. The chain uses TRBV28 and TRBJ2-1; TRBD1 aligns across 7 bases. CDR1 and CDR2 from the germline V gene are MDHEN and SYDVKM. The CDR3 is made up of 16 amino acids. J lost 2 bases, V lost 4 bases, and 8 bases had no gene match. This CDR3 is CASSSSDREPYNEQFF. The CDR3 nucleotides are TGTGCCAGCAGTTCCTCCGACAGGGAACCCTACAATGAGCAGTTCTTC.

V usage is TRBV5-8 and J usage is TRBJ1-1, with a tentative D call TRBD1 (6 bases). V was trimmed by 4 bases and J by 4 bases, leaving 17 bases between them. Looked up from germline, CDR1 is SGHTS and CDR2 is YDEGEE. The CDR3 is 15 amino acids. CDR3 residues: CASSARQVVGTEAFF. CDR3 sequence (DNA): TGTGCCAGCAGCGCCCGACAGGTGGTGGGCACTGAAGCTTTCTTT.

The V and J genes are TRBV28 and TRBJ1-4, with D possibly being TRBD1 (6 bases). The CDR3 covers 13 residues. V was shortened by 10 bases and J by 2 bases, with 11 bases between the two germline ends. Germline lookup yields CDR1 MDHEN and CDR2 SYDVKM. The CDR3 DNA follows: TGTGCCACCACGAGGGGGACTAATGAAAAACTGTTTTTT. Translating it yields CATTRGTNEKLFF.

This chain joins TRBV7-8 and TRBJ2-1; D call uncertain. The germline V gene has CDR1 SGHVS and CDR2 FQNEAQ. Trimming removed 5 bases at V and 8 bases at J, with 22 bases between. The length of the CDR3 is 16 residues. CDR3 nucleotide sequence: TGTGCCAGCAGCCCTCCTGTCAGCTTTCGTGACGATGAGCAGTTCTTC. As protein: CASSPPVSFRDDEQFF.

The V gene is TRBV11-2, the J gene TRBJ1-4; TRBD1 is a possible D gene (5 bases). In germline, CDR1 is SGHAT, CDR2 FQNNGV. The CDR3 sequence is 14 residues long. Trimming took off 2 bases at V and 8 bases at J, with 12 bases between the two ends. The CDR3 region has the DNA TGTGCCAGCAGCTTAAGTGGGACCGGGGAAAAACTGTTTTTT. Amino acid sequence: CASSLSGTGEKLFF.

This chain joins TRBV2 and TRBJ1-5, with 7 bases identical to TRBD1. Trimming removed 4 bases from V and 2 bases from J; junction bases left unmatched: 2. The CDR3 runs 14 residues. The V gene's germline CDR1 is SNHLY and CDR2 FYNNEI. The DNA for the CDR3 is TGTGCCAGCAGTGGTACAGGGGGCAATCAGCCCCAGCATTTT. Translated, it gives CASSGTGGNQPQHF.

The CDR3 DNA is TGTGCCAGCAGCTTACAGACAGGGGGAGCCGGGGAGCTGTTTTTT. Translating it yields CASSLQTGGAGELFF. The chain joins TRBV11-2 to TRBJ2-2; 9 nucleotides match TRBD1. Germline lookup yields CDR1 SGHAT and CDR2 FQNNGV. V was pared by 2 bases and J by 6 bases, with 4 bases of the junction left unmatched. The CDR3 has 15 amino acids.

This chain uses TRBV7-9 with TRBJ2-3, with D perhaps assigned TRBD1 or TRBD2 (6 bases each). With 3 bases removed from V and 4 bases from J, the gap between germline ends came to 14 bases. CDR3 length: 15 residues. Germline assignment: CDR1 SEHNR and CDR2 FQNEAQ (reference sequence). Here the CDR3 reads CASSLGKGGADTQYF. For the CDR3, the DNA is TGTGCCAGCAGCTTGGGGAAGGGGGGCGCAGATACGCAGTATTTT. Combining the CDR3 with reference TRBV7-9 and TRBJ2-3 gives the whole variable domain DTGVSQNPRHKITKRGQNVTFRCDPISEHNRLYWYRQTLGQGPEFLTYFQNEAQLEKSRLLSDRFSAERPKGSFSTLEIQRTEQGDSAMYLCASSLGKGGADTQYFGPGTRLTVL.

This chain links TRBV12-3 or TRBV12-4 with TRBJ1-6; D is uncertain. The CDR3 is 13 residues long. Trimming took 4 bases from V and 7 from J, leaving 8 bases between them. This chain's CDR3 is CASSSGPNSPLHF. The CDR3 DNA reads TGTGCCAGCAGTTCCGGGCCCAATTCACCCCTCCACTTT.

This clone is a singleton in its sample. The V call is TRBV19, the J call TRBJ2-4; D tentatively fits TRBD1 or TRBD2 (5 bases each). Between the trimmed V and J ends, which lost 7 bases and 5 bases, there was a span of 15 bases. CDR1 is LNHDA and CDR2 is SQIVND in the germline V gene (reference sequence). The CDR3 has 14 residues. CDR3 sequence reads: CASNPRQGENIQYF. CDR3 in DNA: TGTGCCAGTAATCCGAGGCAGGGAGAAAACATTCAGTACTTC.

The CDR3: CAIRTSGENSYEQYF. In nucleotides, the CDR3 is TGTGCCATTCGGACTAGCGGGGAGAATTCCTACGAGCAGTACTTC. The chain employs TRBV28 and TRBJ2-7; 12 positions agree with TRBD2. CDR1 and CDR2 (germline): MDHEN, SYDVKM. J lost 1 base, V lost 10 bases, and 8 bases had no gene match. This CDR3 comprises 15 residues. Full variable domain (missing parts from reference TRBV28 and TRBJ2-7): DVKVTQSSRYLVKRTGEKVFLECVQDMDHENMFWYRQDPGLGLRLIYFSYDVKMKEKGDIPEGYSVSREKKERFSLILESASTNQTSMYLCAIRTSGENSYEQYFGPGTRLTVT.

This sequence joins TRBV11-3 and TRBJ2-3, with D perhaps given as TRBD1 or TRBD2 (5 bases each). Trimming removed 2 bases from V and 3 bases from J, with 9 bases in between. The CDR3 is 14 residues long. Germline V gene lookup returns CDR1 SGHNT and CDR2 YENEEA. CDR3 loop: CASSLWGGTDTQYF. The CDR3 region has the DNA TGTGCCAGCAGCTTATGGGGCGGGACAGATACGCAGTATTTT. Full variable domain (outside the CDR3, taken from reference TRBV11-3 and TRBJ2-3): EAGVVQSPRYKIIEKKQPVAFWCNPISGHNTLYWYLQNLGQGPELLIRYENEEAVDDSQLPKDRFSAERLKGVDSTLKIQPAELGDSAVYLCASSLWGGTDTQYFGPGTRLTVL.